This section outlines one T cell receptor beta chain sequence together with its context. As defined, naive CD8 cells were CD45RO-negative and positively selected for CCR7, with terminally differentiated effector memory CD45RA+ cells excluded. TCRdb's copy holds only in-frame clones and misses some; the assay was immunoSEQ multiplex PCR. The table includes about 2 million clones, about 95% detected once. This entry is derived from a study of shared clonotypes between healthy human individuals. The sequenced sample was naive CD8+ T cells sorted from blood. The clonotype was recovered from a man aged 18 to 30 in good health.

For the CDR3, the DNA is TGTGCCAGCAGTGATGGACTACCCTACGAGCAGTACTTC. This sequence encodes CASSDGLPYEQYF. The V and J genes are TRBV25-1 and TRBJ2-7, with a tentative D call TRBD2 (6 bases). Germline loops: CDR1 MGHDK, CDR2 SYGVNS. This CDR3 region has 13 residues. V dropped 3 bases and J dropped 2 bases, with 8 bases sitting between them.